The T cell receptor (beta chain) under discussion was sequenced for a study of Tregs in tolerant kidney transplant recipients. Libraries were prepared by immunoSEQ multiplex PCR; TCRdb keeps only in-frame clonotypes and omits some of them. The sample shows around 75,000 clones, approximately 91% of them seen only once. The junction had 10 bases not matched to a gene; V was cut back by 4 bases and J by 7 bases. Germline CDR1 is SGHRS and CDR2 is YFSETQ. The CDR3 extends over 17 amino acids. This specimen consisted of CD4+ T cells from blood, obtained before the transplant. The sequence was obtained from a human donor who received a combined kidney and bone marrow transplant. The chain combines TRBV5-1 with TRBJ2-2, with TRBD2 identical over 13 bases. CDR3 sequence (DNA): TGCGCCAGCAGCGGCACTAGCGGGAGGGCCGGAAACGGGGAGCTGTTTTTT. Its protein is CASSGTSGRAGNGELFF.